A selection of T cell receptor beta chains follows, all from one sample in a study of blood T cells in healthy people across ages. Via MiXCR, TCRdb re-called the 5' RACE reads, giving one row per CDR3 protein. The sample contains about a million distinct CDR3 sequences, 51% of which appear only once. The sample taken for sequencing was blood. These receptors originate from a woman aged 60-75 years in good health. Both conserved end residues are trimmed from each CDR3. Each record gives: V gene, J gene, CDR3 length, CDR3 protein.

>TRBV6-5|TRBJ2-3|13
ASSYYGGGTDTQY
>TRBV20-1|TRBJ2-7|10
SAGQEAYEQY
>TRBV7-9|NA|12
ASSLERIAREQY
>TRBV7-6|TRBJ2-5|12
ASSLDVYQETQY
>TRBV7-9|TRBJ2-4|11
ASSQGGQTIQY
>TRBV7-2|TRBJ2-7|12
ASSFNRDSYEQY
>TRBV28|TRBJ2-7|13
ASSLAGGPTYEQY
>TRBV20-1|TRBJ2-7|10
SVHRDSYEQY
>TRBV20-1|TRBJ1-5|11
SATGFSNQPQH
>TRBV6-6|TRBJ2-1|13
ASSTASGKLDEQF
>TRBV20-1|NA|14
SAVSSSGSLYNEQY
>TRBV7-3|TRBJ2-5|12
ASSLSAGVETQY
>TRBV28|TRBJ2-1|9
ASTLFNEQF
>TRBV20-1|TRBJ1-1|12
SAPLGRATTEAF
>TRBV27|TRBJ1-4|11
ASSWQGHEKLF
>TRBV12-3/TRBV12-4|NA|16
ASSFRVSMREGDYEQY
>TRBV12-3/TRBV12-4|TRBJ2-3|12
ASSPSGVASTQY
>TRBV29-1|TRBJ2-3|10
SVDRAIDTQY
>TRBV7-2|TRBJ2-7|13
ASSSGRWEDYEQY
>TRBV7-9|TRBJ2-1|13
ASSLAGTGAGEQF
>TRBV28|TRBJ2-5|13
ASSRQDLPGGGQY
>TRBV7-9|TRBJ2-5|12
ASSPRTVGGTQY
>TRBV20-1|TRBJ2-5|12
SANGGVPQETQY
>TRBV28|TRBJ1-5|13
ASSWWDRINQPQH
>TRBV20-1|NA|13
SARVGPWAAYEQY
>TRBV3-1|TRBJ2-1|14
ASSQDSEVRYNEQF
>TRBV10-2|TRBJ2-1|13
ASRSQMSSYNEQF
>TRBV5-1|TRBJ2-1|16
ASSPRPGLAESYNEQF
>TRBV4-2|TRBJ1-2|13
ASSQVQDFNYGYT
>TRBV7-3|TRBJ2-2|12
ASSPQGLTGELF
>TRBV29-1|TRBJ1-5|11
SAAGTGGSAQH
>TRBV6-5|TRBJ2-6|15
ASSYSGPASGANVLT
>TRBV20-1|TRBJ1-2|11
SAASGQGSGYT
>TRBV27|TRBJ2-7|12
ASIPRWDSYEQY
>TRBV20-1|TRBJ2-1|13
SAPWGQGVLNEQF
>TRBV27|TRBJ2-1|14
ASSSPGRLGNNEQF
>TRBV28|TRBJ2-6|13
ASKGRSSGANVLT
>TRBV4-1|TRBJ2-2|12
ASSHTPGPGELF
>TRBV28|TRBJ2-7|11
ASTAGAVYEQY
>TRBV20-1|TRBJ2-1|10
SVWTLNNEQF
>TRBV7-9|TRBJ1-3|13
ASSLNREAGNTIY
>TRBV5-1|TRBJ2-5|14
ASSSLGTGNQETQY
>TRBV29-1|TRBJ2-7|11
SVESWGGYEQY
>TRBV30|TRBJ2-7|11
AWIVAYTYEQY
>TRBV12-3/TRBV12-4|TRBJ1-2|10
ASTRDRRGYT
>TRBV28|TRBJ2-3|15
ASSLGTSGRAIYTQY
>TRBV4-2|TRBJ2-3|11
VSSQPLAPPAY
>TRBV7-2|TRBJ2-1|13
ASSSPGLPYNEQF
>TRBV14|TRBJ1-1|12
ASSQVTVNTEAF
>TRBV4-1|TRBJ2-7|15
ASSQGPSGTISYEQY
>TRBV12-3/TRBV12-4|TRBJ1-1|12
ASSFWAGAREAF
>TRBV4-1|TRBJ1-5|13
ASSHTGQTNQPQH
>TRBV5-1|TRBJ1-6|14
ASSLAGVRHNSPLH
>TRBV11-2|TRBJ2-7|12
ASSLGGVAYEQY
>TRBV15|TRBJ2-1|11
ATGEGPNNEQF
>TRBV6-6|TRBJ1-5|13
ASSHGAGRNQPQH
>TRBV27|TRBJ2-1|14
ASSSYGTGIYNEQF
>TRBV4-1|TRBJ1-5|13
ASSQDQNSNQPQH
>TRBV20-1|TRBJ2-7|14
SARDWTSGRSYEQY